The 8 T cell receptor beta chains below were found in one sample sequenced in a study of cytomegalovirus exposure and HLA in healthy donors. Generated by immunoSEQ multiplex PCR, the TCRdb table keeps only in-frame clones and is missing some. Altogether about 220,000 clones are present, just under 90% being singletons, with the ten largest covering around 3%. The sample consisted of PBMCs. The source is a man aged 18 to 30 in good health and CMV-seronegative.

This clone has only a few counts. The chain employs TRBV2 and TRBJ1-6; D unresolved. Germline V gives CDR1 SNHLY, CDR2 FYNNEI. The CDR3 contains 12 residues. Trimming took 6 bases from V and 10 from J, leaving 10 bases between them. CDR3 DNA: TGTGCCAGCAGGGAGCGAGCGTCACCCCTCCACTTT. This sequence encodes CASRERASPLHF. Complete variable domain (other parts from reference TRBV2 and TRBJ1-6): EPEVTQTPSHQVTQMGQEVILRCVPISNHLYFYWYRQILGQKVEFLVSFYNNEISEKSEIFDDQFSVERPDGSNFTLKIRSTKLEDSAMYFCASRERASPLHFGNGTRLTVT.

Here the CDR3 DNA reads TGTGCCAGCAGCCAACAAACAGGGGGCGCGGAGACCCAGTACTTC. This translates into CASSQQTGGAETQYF. The gene calls are TRBV4-2 and TRBJ2-5; 9 bases align to TRBD1. Unmatched junction bases numbered 6, after V lost 2 bases and J lost 5 bases. CDR1 LGHNA and CDR2 YNFKEQ come from the germline V gene. The CDR3 is 15 amino acids.

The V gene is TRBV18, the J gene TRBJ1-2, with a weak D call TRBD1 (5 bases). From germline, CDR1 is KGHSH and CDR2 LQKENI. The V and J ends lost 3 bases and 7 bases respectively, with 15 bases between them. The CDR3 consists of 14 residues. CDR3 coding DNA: TGTGCCAGCTCACCCCCAGGGAAGGGTGGTGGCTACACCTTC. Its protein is CASSPPGKGGGYTF.

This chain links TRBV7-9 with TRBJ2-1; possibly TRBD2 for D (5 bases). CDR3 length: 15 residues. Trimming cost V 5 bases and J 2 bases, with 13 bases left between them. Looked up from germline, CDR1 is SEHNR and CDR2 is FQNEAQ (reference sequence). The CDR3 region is CASSRSASTYNEQFF. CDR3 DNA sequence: TGTGCCAGCAGCCGTAGCGCGTCGACCTACAATGAGCAGTTCTTC.

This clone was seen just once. The CDR3 sequence: CASTRTSGYYEQYF. In DNA, the CDR3 is TGTGCCAGCACCAGGACTAGCGGATACTACGAGCAGTACTTC. J is TRBJ2-7 and V is TRBV28; 10 bases match TRBD2. Germline V CDR1 and CDR2: MDHEN, SYDVKM. V was clipped by 7 bases and J by 3 bases; unmatched bases: 6. CDR3 length: 14 amino acids. The whole variable domain, filled in from reference TRBV28 and TRBJ2-7, reads DVKVTQSSRYLVKRTGEKVFLECVQDMDHENMFWYRQDPGLGLRLIYFSYDVKMKEKGDIPEGYSVSREKKERFSLILESASTNQTSMYLCASTRTSGYYEQYFGPGTRLTVT.

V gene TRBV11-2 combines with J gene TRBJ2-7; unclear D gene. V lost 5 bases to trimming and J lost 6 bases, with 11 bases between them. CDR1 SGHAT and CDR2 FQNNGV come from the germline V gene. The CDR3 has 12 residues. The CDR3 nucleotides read TGTGCCAGCAGCGCTACGGGTCTCGAGCAGTACTTC. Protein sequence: CASSATGLEQYF.

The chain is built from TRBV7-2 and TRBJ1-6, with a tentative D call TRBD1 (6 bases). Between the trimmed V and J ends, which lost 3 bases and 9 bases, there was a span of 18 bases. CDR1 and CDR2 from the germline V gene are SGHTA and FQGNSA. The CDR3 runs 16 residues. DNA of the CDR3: TGTGCCAGCAGCTTTCGGGCAGGGGATACGGGTTCACCCCTCCACTTT. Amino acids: CASSFRAGDTGSPLHF.

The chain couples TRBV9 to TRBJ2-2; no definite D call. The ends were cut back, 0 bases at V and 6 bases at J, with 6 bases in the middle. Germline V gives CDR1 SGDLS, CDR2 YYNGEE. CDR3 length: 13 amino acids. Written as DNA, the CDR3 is TGTGCCAGCAGCGTAGGAGCGTCCGGGGAGCTGTTTTTT. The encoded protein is CASSVGASGELFF.